The present T cell receptor (beta chain) was sequenced within a study of tumor-infiltrating lymphocytes in primary liver carcinoma. In the study overall: The patients included men and women who were aged 30 to 69 years.

To note about this clonotype: The target antigen is unknown. It may be a read error: a sequence one base away is much more abundant.

Germline values: CDR1 SEHNR, CDR2 FQNEAQ (reference sequence). This CDR3 has 11 residues. Bulk tissue was left unsorted, and RNA and DNA were co-extracted from 20-30 mg of it. Making TCR beta cDNA involved roughly 500 ng total RNA and a constant-region primer. A slightly modified ARM-PCR protocol with three nested multiplex PCR rounds produced these TCR beta libraries. Researchers ran the first two PCR rounds for approximately 10 cycles each with TRBV1-TRBV30 forward primers and a C-beta reverse primer. Each CDR3 protein is one row after TCRdb ran MiXCR on the multiplex PCR reads. Of 90,000 to 150,000 distinct CDR3 sequences in the sample, around 65% were seen once. Study observations and caveats: Lesser overlap characterized tumor-adjacent and tumor-blood pairs relative to tumor region pairs. The top-250-clone fraction was significantly higher in tumors than in blood (p = 0.039).

The chain recombines TRBV7-9 with TRBJ2-7, with unresolved D. Sequencing was performed on tumor-adjacent normal liver tissue. This clonotype was obtained from a woman aged 55-69 years with primary liver carcinoma and hepatitis B virus infection. The CDR3 region has the DNA TGTACCAGCAGCTCCGACTACGAGCAGTACTTC. Translation: CTSSSDYEQYF.